The 23 T cell receptor beta chains in this list originate from one sample, sequenced in a study of cytomegalovirus exposure and HLA in healthy donors. Primers included in the PCR were 60 Vbeta and 13 Jbeta primers. Measured with immunoSEQ multiplex PCR; TCRdb has only the in-frame clones, and not every one. The sample has about 120,000 clones; more than 60% are singletons. The sample taken for sequencing was PBMCs. The receptors were gathered from a woman aged 40 to 50 in good health and CMV-seronegative.

This chain uses TRBV10-3 with TRBJ2-6, with D unresolved. With 7 bases removed from V and 4 bases from J, the gap between germline ends came to 8 bases. Germline values: CDR1 ENHRY, CDR2 SYGVKD. The CDR3 extends over 13 amino acids. CDR3 in amino acids: CAIKTGGANVLTF. The CDR3 region has the DNA TGTGCCATCAAAACCGGGGGGGCCAACGTCCTGACTTTC.

This chain uses TRBV7-3 with TRBJ2-6; 7 bases are a match to TRBD2. The germline gives CDR1 SGHTA, CDR2 FQGTGA. Losses at the gene ends were 5 bases for V and 3 bases for J; bases not matched to a gene: 13. This CDR3 comprises 18 residues. CDR3 sequence: CASSPTGGNTIGANVLTF. CDR3 nucleotide sequence: TGTGCCAGCAGCCCGACCGGGGGGAACACGATTGGGGCCAACGTCCTGACTTTC.

V usage is TRBV27 and J usage is TRBJ2-7; D is ambiguous. V lost 0 bases and J 0 bases, leaving 9 bases between the germline ends. CDR3 length equals 15 residues. From germline, CDR1 is MNHEY and CDR2 SMNVEV (reference sequence). In DNA form, the CDR3 reads TGTGCCAGCAGTTTATCGCAGGCAGGCTCCTACGAGCAGTACTTC. This encodes CASSLSQAGSYEQYF.

This chain links TRBV12-2 with TRBJ2-7; the D call of TRBD1 is as the table states it, not checked on the DNA. TRBV12-2 is a known pseudogene. The CDR3 sequence is 15 residues long. The CDR3 DNA reads TGTGCAAGTCGCTTACAGGGGACACGGAGCTACGAGCAGTACTTC. This encodes CASRLQGTRSYEQYF.

The rearrangement joins TRBV7-2 to TRBJ2-1; 7 bases are a match to TRBD2. The CDR3 is 14 residues long. With 4 bases clipped from V and 7 bases from J, the junction kept 7 bases outside the gene matches. Germline CDR1 is SGHTA and CDR2 is FQGNSA. The CDR3 reads CASSSGLEGNEQFF. As DNA, the CDR3 is TGTGCCAGCAGCTCTGGACTAGAAGGGAATGAGCAGTTCTTC. The variable domain in full, completed from reference TRBV7-2 and TRBJ2-1, reads GAGVSQSPSNKVTEKGKDVELRCDPISGHTALYWYRQSLGQGLEFLIYFQGNSAPDKSGLPSDRFSAERTGGSVSTLTIQRTQQEDSAVYLCASSSGLEGNEQFFGPGTRLTVL.

The V gene is TRBV7-9, the J gene TRBJ2-5; the match to TRBD2 covers 10 bases. Germline CDR1 is SEHNR and CDR2 is FQNEAQ (reference sequence). This CDR3 is 17 amino acids long. J gave up 3 bases and V 1 base, and 8 bases lay outside the gene matches. The CDR3 loop is CASSLGVLAGDEETQYF. The DNA of the CDR3 is TGTGCCAGCAGCTTAGGGGTCCTAGCGGGGGACGAAGAGACCCAGTACTTC. The full variable domain, with the rest looked up from reference TRBV7-9 and TRBJ2-5, is DTGVSQNPRHKITKRGQNVTFRCDPISEHNRLYWYRQTLGQGPEFLTYFQNEAQLEKSRLLSDRFSAERPKGSFSTLEIQRTEQGDSAMYLCASSLGVLAGDEETQYFGPGTRLLVL.

J is TRBJ2-5 and V is TRBV7-9; 9 nucleotides match TRBD1. The end of the DNA aligns better with TRBJ2-7, so the J call may be wrong. Germline V gives CDR1 SEHNR, CDR2 FQNEAQ (reference sequence). The CDR3 has 14 residues. The CDR3 DNA follows: TGTGCCAGCAGCCCAGGGACAGGGACCTACGAGCAGTACTTC. Encoded protein: CASSPGTGTYEQYF.

This sequence joins TRBV13 and TRBJ2-3; 7 nucleotides match TRBD2. The CDR3 covers 14 residues. V lost 1 base and J lost 3; bases outside the gene matches: 1. CDR1 PRHDT and CDR2 FYEKMQ come from the germline V gene (reference sequence). CDR3 coding DNA: TGTGCCAGCAGCTTAGCAGCGGGAACAGATACGCAGTATTTT. The encoded protein is CASSLAAGTDTQYF.

This chain connects TRBV18 to TRBJ1-2, with a weak D call TRBD1 (6 bases). CDR1 is KGHSH, CDR2 LQKENI, per germline. This CDR3 is built from 15 residues. V dropped 4 bases and J dropped 5 bases, with 17 bases sitting between them. The CDR3 DNA follows: TGTGCCAGCTCACGGACAGACGGTATCGGGTATGGCTACACCTTC. It codes for CASSRTDGIGYGYTF.

A few counts support this clone. The genes are TRBV19 and TRBJ2-5; TRBD1 aligns across 9 bases. With 9 bases clipped from V and 2 bases from J, the junction kept 7 bases outside the gene matches. The CDR3 spans 14 residues. Germline values: CDR1 LNHDA, CDR2 SQIVND (reference sequence). In DNA form, the CDR3 reads TGTGCCAGGGACCCGGGACAGGGACAAGAGACCCAGTACTTC. This gives the protein CARDPGQGQETQYF.

This clone was found once. The chain is built from TRBV7-2 and TRBJ2-7; perhaps TRBD2 as D (5 bases). The V gene lost 5 bases and the J gene lost 4 bases, with 18 bases spanning the gap. The CDR3 consists of 15 residues. Per the germline V gene, CDR1 is SGHTA and CDR2 is FQGNSA. CDR3 loop: CASSRLPQDGYEQYF. Here the CDR3 DNA reads TGTGCCAGCAGCCGACTACCCCAAGATGGTTACGAGCAGTACTTC.

The chain carries TRBV4-2 and TRBJ2-7, with 7 nucleotides matching TRBD2. J gave up 5 bases and V 1 base, and 5 bases lay outside the gene matches. CDR3 length: 14 amino acids. Germline V gives CDR1 LGHNA, CDR2 YNFKEQ. CDR3 bases: TGTGCCAGCAGCCAAGGGACCGGGGGGAACGAGCAGTACTTC. This gives the protein CASSQGTGGNEQYF.

This clone was seen a single time. The chain uses TRBV11-2 and TRBJ2-1, with TRBD2 matching 12 bases. CDR1 and CDR2 (germline): SGHAT, FQNNGV. The V and J ends lost 4 bases and 4 bases, in that order; junction bases with no gene match: 2. The CDR3 has 15 residues. The CDR3 DNA follows: TGTGCCAGCAGCTCAGGGACTAGCGGGTACAATGAGCAGTTCTTC. This translates into CASSSGTSGYNEQFF.

This clone was seen a single time. The chain is built from TRBV7-2 and TRBJ2-5, with D uncertain. Matching the DNA end better, TRBJ2-7 makes the J call doubtful. CDR1 and CDR2 from the germline V gene are SGHTA and FQGNSA. CDR3 length equals 14 residues. The DNA for the CDR3 is TGTGCCAGCAGCTTAGGTCGCGTCTCCTACGAGCAGTACTTC. This translates into CASSLGRVSYEQYF.

This chain links TRBV11-2 with TRBJ2-2, with 13 bases aligning to TRBD2. The CDR3 loop spans 16 amino acids. From germline, CDR1 is SGHAT and CDR2 FQNNGV. With V trimmed by 5 bases and J by 7 bases, 7 bases remained unmatched. The CDR3 coding sequence is TGTGCCAGCAGCCTAACGACTAGCGGGAGGAGCGGGGAGCTGTTTTTT. This translates into CASSLTTSGRSGELFF.

The chain couples TRBV5-1 to TRBJ1-4, with D possibly being TRBD1 (5 bases). V shed 5 bases and J shed 5 bases, with 13 bases lying between them. The CDR3 is 14 residues long. Per the germline V gene, CDR1 is SGHRS and CDR2 is YFSETQ. The CDR3 loop reads CASRSGTTNEKLFF. Here the CDR3 DNA reads TGCGCCAGCAGGTCCGGGACTACGAATGAAAAACTGTTTTTT.

This chain uses TRBV4-3 with TRBJ1-1; D possibly corresponds to TRBD1 (6 bases). This CDR3 is built from 17 residues. V was cut by 0 bases and J by 1 base, with 15 bases left in between. CDR1 is LGHNA and CDR2 is YSLEER in the germline V gene. The CDR3 here is CASSQDRGRTANTEAFF. In nucleotides, the CDR3 is TGCGCCAGCAGCCAAGATCGGGGCCGGACAGCGAACACTGAAGCTTTCTTT.

CDR3 in DNA: TGTGCCAGCAAGTTTCGACACAACCTAGTCACATATAGCGGGAGGGGAGAGACCCAGTACTTC. Residues: CASKFRHNLVTYSGRGETQYF. The rearrangement links TRBV28 to TRBJ2-5, with TRBD2 matching over 11 bases. The CDR3 covers 21 residues. Trimming at V came to 7 bases and at J to 4 bases, leaving 26 bases not matched to a gene. Germline CDR1 MDHEN, CDR2 SYDVKM.

This rearrangement joins TRBV11-2 to TRBJ2-5; D perhaps matches TRBD2 (5 bases). Between the trimmed V and J ends, which lost 3 bases and 4 bases, there was a span of 18 bases. This CDR3 region has 16 residues. From germline, CDR1 is SGHAT and CDR2 FQNNGV. The CDR3 protein is CASSFRKIGIGETQYF. CDR3 in DNA: TGTGCCAGCAGCTTTCGGAAAATCGGGATCGGAGAGACCCAGTACTTC.

This sequence joins TRBV7-3 and TRBJ1-2; TRBD1 agrees at 7 bases. The J segment lost 4 bases and the V segment lost 5 bases, leaving 10 bases of the junction unmatched. Germline lookup yields CDR1 SGHTA and CDR2 FQGTGA. This CDR3 has 15 residues. CDR3 DNA sequence: TGTGCCAGCAGCCCCCAGGGGGGCGGAGGCTATGGCTACACCTTC. It encodes CASSPQGGGGYGYTF.

This clone has a handful of counts. The chain uses TRBV7-2 and TRBJ1-2; possible D gene TRBD1, 5 bases. This CDR3 spans 14 amino acids. Trimming pared 10 bases from V and 2 bases from J, leaving 17 bases between. Looked up from germline, CDR1 is SGHTA and CDR2 is FQGNSA. In nucleotides, the CDR3 is TGTGCCACCTCGACAGCCGGTGGGAACTATGGCTACACCTTC. It specifies CATSTAGGNYGYTF. Drawing the rest from reference TRBV7-2 and TRBJ1-2, the complete variable domain is GAGVSQSPSNKVTEKGKDVELRCDPISGHTALYWYRQSLGQGLEFLIYFQGNSAPDKSGLPSDRFSAERTGGSVSTLTIQRTQQEDSAVYLCATSTAGGNYGYTFGSGTRLTVV.

V is TRBV4-3 and J is TRBJ2-7; D gene uncertain. Germline V gives CDR1 LGHNA, CDR2 YSLEER. The CDR3 length is 16 residues. Trimming cost V 0 bases and J 0 bases, with 12 bases left between them. Written as DNA, the CDR3 is TGCGCCAGCAGCCAAGAATTGCAGGTTAGCTCCTACGAGCAGTACTTC. As protein: CASSQELQVSSYEQYF.

This clone was seen only a few times. The CDR3 coding sequence is TGTGCCAGCAGCTCACAGGGCACTAATTCACCCCTCCACTTT. Amino acid sequence: CASSSQGTNSPLHF. The chain links TRBV7-2 to TRBJ1-6; the D gene is possibly TRBD1 (6 bases). The ends were cut back, 4 bases at V and 6 bases at J, with 10 bases in the middle. The CDR3 has 14 amino acids. CDR1 and CDR2 from the germline V gene are SGHTA and FQGNSA.